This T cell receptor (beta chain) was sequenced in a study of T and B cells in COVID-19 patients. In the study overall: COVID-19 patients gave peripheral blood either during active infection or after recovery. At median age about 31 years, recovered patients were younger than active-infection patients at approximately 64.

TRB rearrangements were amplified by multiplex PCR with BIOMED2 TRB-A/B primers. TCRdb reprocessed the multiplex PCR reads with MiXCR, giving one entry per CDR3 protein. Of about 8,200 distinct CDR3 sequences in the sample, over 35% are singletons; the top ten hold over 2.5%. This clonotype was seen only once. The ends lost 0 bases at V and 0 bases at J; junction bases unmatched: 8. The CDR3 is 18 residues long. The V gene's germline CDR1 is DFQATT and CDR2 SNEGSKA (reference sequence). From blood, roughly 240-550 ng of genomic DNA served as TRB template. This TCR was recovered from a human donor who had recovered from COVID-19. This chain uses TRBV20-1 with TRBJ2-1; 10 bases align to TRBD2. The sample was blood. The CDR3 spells CSARDQSSGGTSYNEQFF. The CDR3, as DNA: TGCAGTGCTAGAGATCAGAGTAGCGGGGGGACCTCCTACAATGAGCAGTTCTTC.